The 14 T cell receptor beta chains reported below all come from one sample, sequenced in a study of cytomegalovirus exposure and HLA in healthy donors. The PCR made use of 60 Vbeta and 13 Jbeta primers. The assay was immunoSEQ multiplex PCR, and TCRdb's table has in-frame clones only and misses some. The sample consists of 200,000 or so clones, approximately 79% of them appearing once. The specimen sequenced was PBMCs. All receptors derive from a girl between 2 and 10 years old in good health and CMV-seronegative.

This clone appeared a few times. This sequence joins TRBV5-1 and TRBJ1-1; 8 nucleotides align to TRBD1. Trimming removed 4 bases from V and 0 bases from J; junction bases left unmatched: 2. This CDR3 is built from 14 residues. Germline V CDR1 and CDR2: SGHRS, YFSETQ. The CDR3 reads CASSTGQVNTEAFF. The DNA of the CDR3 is TGCGCCAGCAGCACGGGACAGGTGAACACTGAAGCTTTCTTT.

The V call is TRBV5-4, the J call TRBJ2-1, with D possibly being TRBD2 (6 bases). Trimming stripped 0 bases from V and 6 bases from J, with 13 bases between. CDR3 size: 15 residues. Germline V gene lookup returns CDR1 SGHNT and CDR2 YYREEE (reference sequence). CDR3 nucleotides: TGTGCCAGCAGCTTGGGACTAGATGAGCCCAATGAGCAGTTCTTC. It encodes CASSLGLDEPNEQFF.

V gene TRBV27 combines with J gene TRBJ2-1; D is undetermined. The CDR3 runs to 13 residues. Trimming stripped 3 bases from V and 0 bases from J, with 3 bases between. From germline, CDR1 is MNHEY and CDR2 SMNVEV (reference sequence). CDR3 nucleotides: TGTGCCAGCAGTTTTAGCTCCTACAATGAGCAGTTCTTC. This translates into CASSFSSYNEQFF.

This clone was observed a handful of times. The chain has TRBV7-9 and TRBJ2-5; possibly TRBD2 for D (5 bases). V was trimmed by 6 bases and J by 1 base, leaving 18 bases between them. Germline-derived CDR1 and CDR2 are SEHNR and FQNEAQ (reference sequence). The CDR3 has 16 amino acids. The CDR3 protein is CASSLIGPSPQETQYF. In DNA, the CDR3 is TGTGCCAGCAGTCTGATAGGGCCTAGCCCCCAAGAGACCCAGTACTTC.

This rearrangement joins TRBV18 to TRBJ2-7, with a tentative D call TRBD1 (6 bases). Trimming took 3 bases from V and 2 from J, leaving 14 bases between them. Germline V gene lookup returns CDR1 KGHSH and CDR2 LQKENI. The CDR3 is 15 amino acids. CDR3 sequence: CASSPVRQDTYEQYF. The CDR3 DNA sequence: TGTGCCAGCTCACCGGTAAGACAGGATACCTACGAGCAGTACTTC.

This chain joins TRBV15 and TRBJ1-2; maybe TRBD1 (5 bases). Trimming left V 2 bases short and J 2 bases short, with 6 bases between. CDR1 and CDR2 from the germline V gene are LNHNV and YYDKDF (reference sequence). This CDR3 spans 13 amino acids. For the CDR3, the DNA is TGTGCCACCAGCAGACAGGGCAACTATGGCTACACCTTC. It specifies CATSRQGNYGYTF.

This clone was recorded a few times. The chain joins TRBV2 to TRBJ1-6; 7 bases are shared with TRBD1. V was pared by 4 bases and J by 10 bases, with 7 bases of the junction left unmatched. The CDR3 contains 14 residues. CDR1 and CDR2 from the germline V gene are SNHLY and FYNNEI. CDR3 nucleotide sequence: TGTGCCAGCAGTGCTAAACAGGGGCCCTCACCCCTCCACTTT. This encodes CASSAKQGPSPLHF. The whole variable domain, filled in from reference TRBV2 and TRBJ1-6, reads EPEVTQTPSHQVTQMGQEVILRCVPISNHLYFYWYRQILGQKVEFLVSFYNNEISEKSEIFDDQFSVERPDGSNFTLKIRSTKLEDSAMYFCASSAKQGPSPLHFGNGTRLTVT.

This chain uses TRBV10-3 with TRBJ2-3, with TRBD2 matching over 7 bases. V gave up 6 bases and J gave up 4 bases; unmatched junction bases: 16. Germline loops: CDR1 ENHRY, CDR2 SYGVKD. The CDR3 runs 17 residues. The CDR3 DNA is TGTGCCATCAGGGACCCCTTTGCGGGAGTCCCCCCAGATACGCAGTATTTT. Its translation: CAIRDPFAGVPPDTQYF.

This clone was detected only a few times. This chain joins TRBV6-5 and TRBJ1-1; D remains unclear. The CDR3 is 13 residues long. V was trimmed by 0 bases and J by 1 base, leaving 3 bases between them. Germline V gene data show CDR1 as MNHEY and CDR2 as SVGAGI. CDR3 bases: TGTGCCAGCAGTTACTCGGCGAACACTGAAGCTTTCTTT. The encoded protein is CASSYSANTEAFF.

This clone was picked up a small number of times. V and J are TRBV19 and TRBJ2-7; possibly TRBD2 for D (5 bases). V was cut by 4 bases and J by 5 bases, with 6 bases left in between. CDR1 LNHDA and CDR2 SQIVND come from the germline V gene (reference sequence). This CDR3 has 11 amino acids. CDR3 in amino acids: CASSRGNEQYF. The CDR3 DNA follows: TGTGCCAGTAGTAGAGGGAACGAGCAGTACTTC. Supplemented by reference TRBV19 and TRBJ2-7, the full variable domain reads DGGITQSPKYLFRKEGQNVTLSCEQNLNHDAMYWYRQDPGQGLRLIYYSQIVNDFQKGDIAEGYSVSREKKESFPLTVTSAQKNPTAFYLCASSRGNEQYFGPGTRLTVT.

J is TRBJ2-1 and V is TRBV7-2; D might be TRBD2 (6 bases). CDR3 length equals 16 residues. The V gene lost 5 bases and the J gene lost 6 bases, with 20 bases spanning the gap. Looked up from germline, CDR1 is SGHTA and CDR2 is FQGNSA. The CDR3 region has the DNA TGTGCCAGCAGCACGCGGACTACACTTCCTATCAATGAGCAGTTCTTC. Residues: CASSTRTTLPINEQFF.

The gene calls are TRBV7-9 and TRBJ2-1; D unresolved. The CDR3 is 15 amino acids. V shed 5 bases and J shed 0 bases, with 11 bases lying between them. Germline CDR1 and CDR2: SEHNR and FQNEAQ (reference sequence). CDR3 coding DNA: TGTGCCAGCAGCCCCAGTCCCAGCTCCTACAATGAGCAGTTCTTC. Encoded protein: CASSPSPSSYNEQFF.

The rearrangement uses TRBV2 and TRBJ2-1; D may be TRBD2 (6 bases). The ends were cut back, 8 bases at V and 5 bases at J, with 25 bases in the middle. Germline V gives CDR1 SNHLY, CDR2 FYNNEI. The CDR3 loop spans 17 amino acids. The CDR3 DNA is TGTGCCAGCCACTTTGGTTTTAGCGGACAACCCGACAATGAGCAGTTCTTC. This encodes CASHFGFSGQPDNEQFF.

The CDR3 bases are TGTGCCAGCCGCCCGACTGGCGCCCAAGAGACCCAGTACTTC. This translates into CASRPTGAQETQYF. The chain combines TRBV2 with TRBJ2-5; no definite D call. Germline V gene data show CDR1 as SNHLY and CDR2 as FYNNEI. The V gene lost 8 bases and the J gene lost 1 base, with 14 bases spanning the gap. The CDR3 sequence is 14 residues long.